This T cell receptor (beta chain) was recorded in a study of shared clonotypes between healthy human individuals. Study-wide points: Around 4.7% was the fraction of naive CD4 clonotypes found shared across a few donors.

The sorted-subset replicate PCRs were given 200 ng DNA, which is approximately 30,000 T cell genomes. This table comes from immunoSEQ multiplex PCR, and its TCRdb copy is limited to in-frame clones, with some not included. The sample lists 2 million to 2.5 million clones; approximately 93% were seen once. Deletions cut 4 bases from V and 6 bases from J, with 13 bases between. Germline-derived CDR1 and CDR2 are SGHRS and YFSETQ. This CDR3 spans 14 amino acids. On this clone itself: Antigen specificity is unknown.

V usage is TRBV5-1 and J usage is TRBJ2-2, with D maybe TRBD2 (5 bases). This receptor was obtained from a man aged 18 to 30 in good health. Some clones in this sample may be carry-over from other donors' samples. The sample taken for sequencing was naive CD4+ T cells from PBMCs. The subset is: CD45RA+ positively selected. The DNA of the CDR3 is TGCGCCAGCAGCCGGACTGACGGTTCCGGGGAGCTGTTTTTT. This sequence encodes CASSRTDGSGELFF.